The present T cell receptor beta chain was sequenced within a study of T cell responses to AZD1222 COVID-19 vaccine. Study results and limitations: Reportedly, nearly half of unique spike TCRs recognized epitopes outside B.1.351/B.1.1.7 mutations.

Using immunoSEQ multiplex PCR, the repertoire was profiled, and TCRdb retains in-frame clones only, with some absent. The sample has around 60,000 clones, 90% to 95% seen once; the top ten hold about 6%. The CDR3 covers 14 residues. Germline assignment: CDR1 KGHSH and CDR2 LQKENI. The V and J ends lost 4 bases and 4 bases respectively, with 13 bases between them. Comments on this clone: Its specificity is not known.

This sequence originates from an adult who received the MenACWY meningococcal vaccine as a control. The chain employs TRBV18 and TRBJ2-5; no clear D. Sequenced here: peripheral blood, sampled 28 days after the second dose of the MenACWY control vaccine. The CDR3 nucleotides are TGTGCCAGCTCACGGTCGATAGGGCTAGAGACCCAGTACTTC. Translated: CASSRSIGLETQYF.